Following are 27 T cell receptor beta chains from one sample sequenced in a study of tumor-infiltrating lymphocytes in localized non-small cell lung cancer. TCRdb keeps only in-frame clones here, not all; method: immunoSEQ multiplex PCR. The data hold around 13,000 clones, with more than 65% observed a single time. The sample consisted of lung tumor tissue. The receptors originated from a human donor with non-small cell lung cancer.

Here the CDR3 DNA reads TGTGCCAGCAGCCTTCGGACGACAGGGGTCACAGATACGCAGTATTTT. This encodes CASSLRTTGVTDTQYF. The chain uses TRBV5-6 and TRBJ2-3, with 8 bases lining up with TRBD1. The ends lost 4 bases at V and 2 bases at J; junction bases unmatched: 9. The CDR3 is 16 amino acids. Germline V gene lookup returns CDR1 SGHDT and CDR2 YYEEEE.

The CDR3 protein is CASRRQTNYGYTF. DNA for the CDR3: TGTGCCAGCAGACGACAGACTAACTATGGCTACACCTTC. V gene TRBV7-2 combines with J gene TRBJ1-2; D is perhaps TRBD1 (5 bases). Deletions cut 6 bases from V and 0 bases from J, with 8 bases between. The CDR3 is 13 amino acids. CDR1 is SGHTA, CDR2 FQGNSA, per germline.

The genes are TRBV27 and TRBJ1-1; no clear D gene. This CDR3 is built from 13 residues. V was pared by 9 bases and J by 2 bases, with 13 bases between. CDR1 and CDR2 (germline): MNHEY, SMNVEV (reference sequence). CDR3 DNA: TGTGCCAGGTCCACGACTGACAACACTGAAGCTTTCTTT. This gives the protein CARSTTDNTEAFF.

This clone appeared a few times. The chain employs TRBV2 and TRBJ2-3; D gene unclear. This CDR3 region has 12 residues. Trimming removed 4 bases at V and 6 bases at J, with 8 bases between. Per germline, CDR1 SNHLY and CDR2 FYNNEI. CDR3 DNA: TGTGCCAGCAGTGGCGGTGCGGATACGCAGTATTTT. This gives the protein CASSGGADTQYF.

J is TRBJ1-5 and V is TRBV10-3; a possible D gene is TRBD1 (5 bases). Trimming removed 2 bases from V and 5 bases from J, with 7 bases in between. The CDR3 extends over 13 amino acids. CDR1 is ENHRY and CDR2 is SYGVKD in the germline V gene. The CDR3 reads CAISERDDQPQHF. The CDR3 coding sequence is TGTGCCATCAGTGAGCGGGACGATCAGCCCCAGCATTTT.

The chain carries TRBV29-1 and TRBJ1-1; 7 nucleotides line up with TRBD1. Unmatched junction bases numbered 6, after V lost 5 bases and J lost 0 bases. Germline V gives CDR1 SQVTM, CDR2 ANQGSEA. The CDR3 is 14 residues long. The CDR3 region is CSVSLTGLNTEAFF. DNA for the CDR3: TGCAGCGTTTCCTTGACAGGGTTGAACACTGAAGCTTTCTTT.

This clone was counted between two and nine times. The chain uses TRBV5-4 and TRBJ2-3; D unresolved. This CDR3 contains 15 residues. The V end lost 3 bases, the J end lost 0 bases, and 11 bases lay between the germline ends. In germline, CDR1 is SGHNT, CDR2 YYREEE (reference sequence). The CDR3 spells CASSSKGPSTDTQYF. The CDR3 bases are TGTGCCAGCAGCTCAAAAGGGCCTAGCACAGATACGCAGTATTTT.

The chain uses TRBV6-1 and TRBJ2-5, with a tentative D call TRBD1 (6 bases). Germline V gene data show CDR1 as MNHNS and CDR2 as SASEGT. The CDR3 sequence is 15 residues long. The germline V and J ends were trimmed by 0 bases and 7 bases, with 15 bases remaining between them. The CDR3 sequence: CASSEAWGPMGTQYF. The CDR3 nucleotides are TGTGCCAGCAGTGAAGCTTGGGGGCCCATGGGGACCCAGTACTTC.

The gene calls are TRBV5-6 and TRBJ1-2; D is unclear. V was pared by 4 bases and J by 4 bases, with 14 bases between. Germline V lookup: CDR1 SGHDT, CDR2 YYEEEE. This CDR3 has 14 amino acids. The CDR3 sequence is CASSPGLGSYGYTF. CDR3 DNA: TGTGCCAGCAGCCCTGGCCTGGGATCCTATGGCTACACCTTC.

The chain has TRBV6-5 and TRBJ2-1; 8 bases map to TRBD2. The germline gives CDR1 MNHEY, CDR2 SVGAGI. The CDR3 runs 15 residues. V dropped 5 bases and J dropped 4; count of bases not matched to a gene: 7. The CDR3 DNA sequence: TGTGCCAGCAGTCAAACTAGCGGCCCTTACAATGAGCAGTTCTTC. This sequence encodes CASSQTSGPYNEQFF.

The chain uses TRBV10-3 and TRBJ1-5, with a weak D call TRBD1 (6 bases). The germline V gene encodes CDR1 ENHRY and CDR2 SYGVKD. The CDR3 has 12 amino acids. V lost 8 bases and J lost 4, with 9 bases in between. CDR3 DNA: TGTGCCATCGGACAGCCAAATCAGCCCCAGCATTTT. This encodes CAIGQPNQPQHF.

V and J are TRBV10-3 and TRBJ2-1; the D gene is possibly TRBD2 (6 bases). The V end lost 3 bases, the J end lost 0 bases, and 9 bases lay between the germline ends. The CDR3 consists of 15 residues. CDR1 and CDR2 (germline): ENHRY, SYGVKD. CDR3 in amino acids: CAISDDGSSYNEQFF. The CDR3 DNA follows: TGTGCCATCAGTGATGACGGGAGCTCCTACAATGAGCAGTTCTTC.

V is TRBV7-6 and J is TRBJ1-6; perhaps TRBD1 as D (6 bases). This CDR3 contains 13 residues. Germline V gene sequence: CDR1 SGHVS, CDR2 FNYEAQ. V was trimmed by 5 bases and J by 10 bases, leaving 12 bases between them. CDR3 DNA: TGTGCCAGCAGCCCGGACAGCCGATCACCCCTCCACTTT. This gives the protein CASSPDSRSPLHF.

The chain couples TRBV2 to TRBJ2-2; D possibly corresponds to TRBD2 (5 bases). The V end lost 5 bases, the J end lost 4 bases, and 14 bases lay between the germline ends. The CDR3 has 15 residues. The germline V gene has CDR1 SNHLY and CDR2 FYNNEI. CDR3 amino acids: CASSSGSLSTGELFF. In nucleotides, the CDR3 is TGTGCCAGCAGTTCGGGGAGCCTGAGCACCGGGGAGCTGTTTTTT.

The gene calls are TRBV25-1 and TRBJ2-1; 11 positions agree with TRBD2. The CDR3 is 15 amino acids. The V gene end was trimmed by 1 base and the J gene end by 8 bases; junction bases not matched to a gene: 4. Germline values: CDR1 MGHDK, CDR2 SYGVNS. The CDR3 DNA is TGTGCCAGCAGTGAATGGAATAGCGGGAGGGATGAGCAGTTCTTC. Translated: CASSEWNSGRDEQFF.

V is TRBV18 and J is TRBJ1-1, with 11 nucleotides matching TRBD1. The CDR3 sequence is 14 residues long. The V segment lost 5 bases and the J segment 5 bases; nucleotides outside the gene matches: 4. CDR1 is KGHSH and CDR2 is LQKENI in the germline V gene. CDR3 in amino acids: CASSGQGALTEAFF. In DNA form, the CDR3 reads TGTGCCAGCTCAGGACAGGGGGCGCTGACTGAAGCTTTCTTT.

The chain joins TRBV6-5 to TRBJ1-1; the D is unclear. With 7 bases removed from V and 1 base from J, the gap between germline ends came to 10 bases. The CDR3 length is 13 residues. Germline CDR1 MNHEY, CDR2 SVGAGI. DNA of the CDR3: TGTGCCAGCACCCACCCGTCGAACACTGAAGCTTTCTTT. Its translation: CASTHPSNTEAFF.

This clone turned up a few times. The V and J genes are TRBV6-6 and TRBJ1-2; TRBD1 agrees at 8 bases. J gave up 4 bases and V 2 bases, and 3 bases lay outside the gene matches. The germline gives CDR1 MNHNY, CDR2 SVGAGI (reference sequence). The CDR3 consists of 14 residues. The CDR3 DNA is TGTGCCAGCAGTTACGGAGGACAGGGCTATGGCTACACCTTC. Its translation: CASSYGGQGYGYTF.

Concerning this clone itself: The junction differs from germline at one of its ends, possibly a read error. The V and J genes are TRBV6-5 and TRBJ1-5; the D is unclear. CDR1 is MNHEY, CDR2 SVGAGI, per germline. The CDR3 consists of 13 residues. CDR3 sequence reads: CAISEETNQPQHF. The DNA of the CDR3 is TGTGCCATCAGTGAAGAAACGAATCAGCCCCAGCATTTT.

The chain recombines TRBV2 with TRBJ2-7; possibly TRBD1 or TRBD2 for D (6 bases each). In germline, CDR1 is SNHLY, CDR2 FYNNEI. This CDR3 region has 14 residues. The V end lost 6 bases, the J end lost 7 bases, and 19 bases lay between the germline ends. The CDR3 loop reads CASRLVGGPLEQYF. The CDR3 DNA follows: TGTGCCAGCAGGTTGGTGGGGGGCCCCCTGGAGCAGTACTTC.

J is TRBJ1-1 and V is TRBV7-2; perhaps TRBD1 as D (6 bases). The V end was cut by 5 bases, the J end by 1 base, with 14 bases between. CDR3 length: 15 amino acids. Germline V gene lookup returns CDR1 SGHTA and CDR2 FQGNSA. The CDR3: CASSIPRGQNTEAFF. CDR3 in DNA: TGTGCCAGCAGCATACCCCGGGGGCAGAACACTGAAGCTTTCTTT.

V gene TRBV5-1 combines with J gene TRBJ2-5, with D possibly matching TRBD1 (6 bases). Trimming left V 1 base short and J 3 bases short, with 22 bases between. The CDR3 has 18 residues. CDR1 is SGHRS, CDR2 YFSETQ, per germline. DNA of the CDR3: TGCGCCAGCAGCTTGTGGCCTGCCCAGGGGTCTCTAGAAGAGACCCAGTACTTC. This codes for CASSLWPAQGSLEETQYF.

CDR3 DNA sequence: TGTGCCAGCAGTTCCGGGACTAGATCCTACAATGAGCAGTTCTTC. It is translated as CASSSGTRSYNEQFF. This sequence joins TRBV6-6 and TRBJ2-1; 8 nucleotides align to TRBD2. Germline-derived CDR1 and CDR2 are MNHNY and SVGAGI (reference sequence). J lost 1 base, V lost 4 bases, and 3 bases had no gene match. This CDR3 contains 15 residues.

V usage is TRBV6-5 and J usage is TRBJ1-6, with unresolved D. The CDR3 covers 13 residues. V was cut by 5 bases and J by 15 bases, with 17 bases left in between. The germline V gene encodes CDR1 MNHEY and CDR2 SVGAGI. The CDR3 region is CASSKGTAGFLHF. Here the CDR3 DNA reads TGTGCCAGCAGTAAGGGAACAGCCGGGTTCCTCCACTTT.

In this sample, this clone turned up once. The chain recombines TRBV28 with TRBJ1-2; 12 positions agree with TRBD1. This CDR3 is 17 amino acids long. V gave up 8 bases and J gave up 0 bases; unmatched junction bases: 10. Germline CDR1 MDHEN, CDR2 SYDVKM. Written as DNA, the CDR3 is TGTGCCAGCGGCTCTTGGGACAGGGGGCCCACTAACTATGGCTACACCTTC. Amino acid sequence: CASGSWDRGPTNYGYTF.

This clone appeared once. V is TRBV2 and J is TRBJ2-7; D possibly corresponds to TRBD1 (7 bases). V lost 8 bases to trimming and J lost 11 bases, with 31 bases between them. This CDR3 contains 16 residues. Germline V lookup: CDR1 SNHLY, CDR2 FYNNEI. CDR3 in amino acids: CASVQGGFDQHNLKYF. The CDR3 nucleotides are TGTGCCAGCGTTCAGGGGGGCTTTGATCAACACAACTTAAAGTACTTC. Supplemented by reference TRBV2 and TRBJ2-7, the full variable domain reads EPEVTQTPSHQVTQMGQEVILRCVPISNHLYFYWYRQILGQKVEFLVSFYNNEISEKSEIFDDQFSVERPDGSNFTLKIRSTKLEDSAMYFCASVQGGFDQHNLKYFGPGTRLTVT.

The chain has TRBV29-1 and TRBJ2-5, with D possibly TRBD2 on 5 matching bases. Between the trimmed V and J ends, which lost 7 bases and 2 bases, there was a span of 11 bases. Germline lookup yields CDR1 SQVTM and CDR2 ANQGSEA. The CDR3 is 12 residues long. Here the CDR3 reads CSGAVSQETQYF. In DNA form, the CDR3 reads TGCAGCGGAGCGGTGAGTCAAGAGACCCAGTACTTC.